The present T cell receptor (beta chain) was sequenced within a study of OX40 agonist ivuxolimab in advanced cancers. Study-wide findings and caveats: Partial responders treated at 0.1-3.0 mg/kg exhibited clonal expansion among the lowest measured. Expanded clones tended on average to be more numerous among CD8+ T cells than CD4+. Some of the nonresponding patients also showed low levels of normalized T-cell clonal expansion.

The germline CDR1 and CDR2 sequences are MNHEY and SMNVEV (reference sequence). The CDR3 is 15 residues long. The J segment lost 4 bases and the V segment lost 7 bases, leaving 8 bases of the junction unmatched. In the case of this clone: Its antigen is unknown.

The method was immunoSEQ multiplex PCR; TCRdb's version includes in-frame clones alone and lacks a portion of them. The table records fewer than 75,000 clones, roughly 92% of them present only once. The clonotype comes from an adult with an advanced solid tumor such as melanoma, head and neck, liver or kidney cancer. Here the sequenced sample was CD4+ or CD8+ T cells sorted from blood, taken in a trial of the OX40 agonist ivuxolimab. V is TRBV27 and J is TRBJ2-1, with TRBD2 matching over 9 bases. This CDR3 reads CASTFWSGGYNEQFF. CDR3 nucleotide sequence: TGTGCCAGCACGTTCTGGAGCGGGGGGTACAATGAGCAGTTCTTC.